Listed here is a single TCR beta chain. In the original processing: Amplification of reference gene primers was used by the study to estimate nucleated cell counts. Data came from immunoSEQ multiplex PCR; TCRdb stores just in-frame clones and leaves some out. V, J and clone size derive from that table, while D and trimming were established from the DNA sequence. The repertoire consists of more than 85,000 clones, with just over 75% occurring once and the leading ten covering around 3.5%. This sample stems from a study of blood T cell repertoires in COVID-19. Overall study: Samples of COVID-19 (acute and convalescent) were obtained from the United States, Italy and Spain. PBMCs, B-cell-depleted T cells, or T cells provided the cDNA or gDNA that made up the material.

V trimming: 4 bases; J trimming: 5 bases; junction bases outside the gene matches: 9. The germline V gene has CDR1 GTSNPN and CDR2 SVGIG (reference sequence). The CDR3 runs 14 residues. The sample was peripheral blood. The chain employs TRBV30 and TRBJ1-2; 8 bases map to TRBD1. The sequence came from a woman older than 75 with acute or convalescent COVID-19. CDR3 protein: CAWTLTGVGYGYTF. In DNA form, the CDR3 reads TGTGCCTGGACCCTGACAGGGGTTGGGTATGGCTACACCTTC.